The sequence of this T cell receptor beta chain was determined in a study of prognosis after radiotherapy for stage I lung cancer. Study in general: The period between April 2018 and January 2019 saw the enrollment of stage I non-small cell lung cancer patients. The patient group consisted of more than ten men and roughly 6 women whose ages spanned about 50 to 95, median 74.5 years. Study-level results: Tumor specificity of expanded TCR clones went undetermined.

The CDR3 length is 12 residues. Trimming cost V 1 base and J 9 bases, with 7 bases left between them. Looked up from germline, CDR1 is MNHEY and CDR2 is SVGEGT. Sample share makes this clonotype medium-sized. As yet, its antigen is unknown. Multiplex PCR in two rounds served to amplify TCR beta CDR3 from genomic DNA. First-round PCR, the initial amplification, used primers specific to each TRBV and TRBJ gene. With universal primers, the second PCR round was performed. In TCRdb, the multiplex PCR reads were re-called with MiXCR into one record per CDR3 protein. The table records 12,000 to 15,000 distinct CDR3 sequences, around 40% of them present only once.

The TCR originated in a donor of 50 years or more with non-small cell lung cancer. The source was PBMCs, collected before or after stereotactic body radiation therapy (not recorded which). The chain couples TRBV6-2 or TRBV6-3 to TRBJ2-1; TRBD2 might be the D (5 bases). The CDR3 DNA reads as TGTGCCAGCAGTTACTTAGGGAGTGAGCAGTTCTTC. As protein: CASSYLGSEQFF.